The TCR beta chain under discussion was sequenced for a study of shared clonotypes between healthy human individuals. Only in-frame clones appear in the TCRdb table, and some are missing; sequencing was by immunoSEQ multiplex PCR. Of 400,000 to 600,000 clones listed, around 79% are singletons. A word on this clone: Its specificity is unknown.

The CDR3 is made up of 15 amino acids. The V gene lost 4 bases and the J gene lost 5 bases, with 19 bases spanning the gap. From germline, CDR1 is SGHTS and CDR2 YDEGEE. Study-level results: Clonotype sharing among donors was expected to depend on sequencing depth.

The TCR was taken from a woman aged 40 to 50 in good health. Some clones in this sample may be carry-over from other donors' samples. V is TRBV5-8 and J is TRBJ2-7; D is possibly TRBD2 (6 bases). What was sequenced was PBMCs. The CDR3 bases are TGTGCCAGCAGCCTGACCCCTTGGACGGGAGACGAGCAGTACTTC. Residues: CASSLTPWTGDEQYF.